The 30 T cell receptor beta chains below come from one sample, sequenced in a study of OX40 agonist ivuxolimab in advanced cancers. The table came from immunoSEQ multiplex PCR; TCRdb's copy has only in-frame clones and leaves some out. Here the sample spans around 86,000 clones, under 95% being singletons. Sequencing was performed on CD4+ or CD8+ T cells sorted from blood, taken in a trial of the OX40 agonist ivuxolimab. The source is an adult with an advanced solid tumor such as melanoma, head and neck, liver or kidney cancer.

CDR3 region: CASSYYFRGNTEAFF. CDR3 coding DNA: TGTGCCAGCAGTTACTATTTCAGGGGTAACACTGAAGCTTTCTTT. This chain uses TRBV6-5 with TRBJ1-1, with D maybe TRBD1 (6 bases). V gave up 1 base and J gave up 2 bases, with 11 bases separating them. The germline V gene has CDR1 MNHEY and CDR2 SVGAGI. The CDR3 extends over 15 amino acids.

With regard to this clone: Possible read error: a much larger clone is one base away. The V and J genes are TRBV27 and TRBJ2-7; the match to TRBD2 covers 7 bases. V was pared by 6 bases and J by 6 bases, with 5 bases of the junction left unmatched. The CDR3 has 12 amino acids. Germline lookup yields CDR1 MNHEY and CDR2 SMNVEV (reference sequence). The CDR3 loop is CASSWGGSEQYF. As DNA, the CDR3 is TGTGCCAGCAGCTGGGGGGGTTCCGAGCAGTACTTC.

This clone was picked up one time. This chain joins TRBV27 and TRBJ1-1; no definite D call. This CDR3 region has 13 residues. Trimming left V 3 bases short and J 2 bases short, with 7 bases between. Per germline, CDR1 MNHEY and CDR2 SMNVEV (reference sequence). CDR3: CASSFTSNTEAFF. Written as DNA, the CDR3 is TGTGCCAGCAGTTTCACCTCTAACACTGAAGCTTTCTTT.

The rearrangement uses TRBV7-9 and TRBJ2-7; TRBD1 matches at 10 bases. The CDR3 has 16 residues. V dropped 3 bases and J dropped 3; count of bases not matched to a gene: 8. CDR1 and CDR2 from the germline V gene are SEHNR and FQNEAQ (reference sequence). This CDR3 is CASSFPTGTGVYEQYF. The CDR3, as DNA: TGTGCCAGCAGCTTTCCCACCGGGACAGGGGTCTACGAGCAGTACTTC.

V is TRBV9 and J is TRBJ2-1, with 10 bases matching TRBD2. The CDR3 runs 16 residues. The ends lost 0 bases at V and 4 bases at J; junction bases unmatched: 4. The germline CDR1 and CDR2 sequences are SGDLS and YYNGEE. CDR3 nucleotide sequence: TGTGCCAGCAGCGTAGAGGGTAGCGGGGGGTACAATGAGCAGTTCTTC. Its protein product is CASSVEGSGGYNEQFF.

The chain employs TRBV9 and TRBJ2-7; TRBD2 agrees at 7 bases. After removal of 4 bases from V and 3 bases from J, the junction contained 10 bases not matched to a gene. Germline assignment: CDR1 SGDLS and CDR2 YYNGEE. The CDR3 is 15 residues long. CDR3 protein: CASSPGGTTRYEQYF. In nucleotides, the CDR3 is TGTGCCAGCAGCCCCGGGGGGACTACTCGCTACGAGCAGTACTTC.

The rearrangement uses TRBV4-3 and TRBJ2-7, with D possibly TRBD2 on 5 matching bases. CDR3 length: 15 residues. V lost 0 bases to trimming and J lost 2 bases, with 11 bases between them. Germline V gene sequence: CDR1 LGHNA, CDR2 YSLEER. The CDR3 region is CASSQDRWGAYEQYF. The CDR3 coding sequence is TGCGCCAGCAGCCAAGATAGGTGGGGAGCCTACGAGCAGTACTTC.

This clone was seen only once. The V gene is TRBV5-6, the J gene TRBJ1-1, with D unresolved. Germline assignment: CDR1 SGHDT and CDR2 YYEEEE. V was cut by 2 bases and J by 3 bases, with 8 bases left in between. The CDR3 is 13 amino acids. DNA for the CDR3: TGTGCCAGCAGCTTTAAGGTGGACACTGAAGCTTTCTTT. The encoded protein is CASSFKVDTEAFF.

This clone has a single count. This CDR3 is CASSELAVHYEQYF. The CDR3 coding sequence is TGTGCCAGCAGTGAACTAGCGGTTCACTACGAGCAGTACTTC. The V call is TRBV27, the J call TRBJ2-7, with TRBD2 identical over 8 bases. Germline CDR1 reads MNHEY; CDR2 reads SMNVEV (reference sequence). J lost 3 bases, V lost 5 bases, and 6 bases had no gene match. The CDR3 covers 14 residues.

The chain recombines TRBV27 with TRBJ2-2; D ambiguous. V gave up 3 bases and J gave up 7 bases, with 3 bases separating them. Germline values: CDR1 MNHEY, CDR2 SMNVEV (reference sequence). The CDR3 loop spans 11 amino acids. The CDR3 nucleotides are TGTGCCAGCAGTTTTGGCGGGGAGCTGTTTTTT. Amino acid sequence: CASSFGGELFF.

V gene TRBV6-5 combines with J gene TRBJ2-1; TRBD2 matches 8 bases. Germline V CDR1 and CDR2: MNHEY, SVGAGI. The junction had 9 bases not matched to a gene; V was cut back by 7 bases and J by 4 bases. This CDR3 contains 15 residues. Here the CDR3 reads CASTWERGTYNEQFF. CDR3 sequence (DNA): TGTGCCAGCACATGGGAGCGGGGGACTTACAATGAGCAGTTCTTC.

The chain is built from TRBV7-6 and TRBJ2-2; tentative D call: TRBD2 (6 bases). Germline CDR1 SGHVS, CDR2 FNYEAQ. V shed 8 bases and J shed 5 bases, with 24 bases lying between them. The CDR3 contains 17 residues. The CDR3 nucleotides read TGTGCCAGCGCTTGGGGGATCGGGAGTGATTATACCGGGGAGCTGTTTTTT. This encodes CASAWGIGSDYTGELFF.

The chain joins TRBV9 to TRBJ1-6; no clear D. The CDR3 is made up of 13 amino acids. From germline, CDR1 is SGDLS and CDR2 YYNGEE. V lost 3 bases, J lost 7 bases, and 8 bases lay in between. The CDR3, as DNA: TGTGCCAGCAGCGGCGACTGGAATTCACCCCTCCACTTT. Encoded protein: CASSGDWNSPLHF.

In regard to this clone: A read error may produce the germline difference seen at one junction end. V gene TRBV6-5 combines with J gene TRBJ1-2, with 9 bases identical to TRBD1. Germline V gives CDR1 MNHEY, CDR2 SVGAGI. The CDR3 runs 13 residues. CDR3 coding DNA: TGTGCCGGCAGGGACAGGGCAAACTATGGCTACACCTTC. This encodes CAGRDRANYGYTF.

V usage is TRBV11-2 and J usage is TRBJ1-2, with TRBD1 identical over 8 bases. Unmatched junction bases numbered 3, after V lost 11 bases and J lost 1 base. CDR3 length: 12 residues. CDR1 is SGHAT and CDR2 is FQNNGV in the germline V gene. CDR3 loop: CAVGQGNYGYTF. Written as DNA, the CDR3 is TGTGCCGTCGGACAGGGTAACTATGGCTACACCTTC.

This chain connects TRBV4-2 to TRBJ1-2; 9 bases map to TRBD1. The germline gives CDR1 LGHNA, CDR2 YNFKEQ. Germline trimming cut 2 bases from V and 7 bases from J; bases unmatched to any gene: 8. CDR3 length: 15 amino acids. In DNA, the CDR3 is TGTGCCAGCAGCCAACCGGGACAGGGAAACCTTGGCTACACCTTC. It codes for CASSQPGQGNLGYTF.

The chain carries TRBV15 and TRBJ2-1, with TRBD2 matching over 12 bases. J was trimmed by 6 bases and V by 4 bases; bases with no gene match: 7. CDR3 length equals 16 residues. Germline lookup yields CDR1 LNHNV and CDR2 YYDKDF (reference sequence). The CDR3 bases are TGTGCCACCAGCATCACACTAGCGGGAGGCGGCAATGAGCAGTTCTTC. Protein: CATSITLAGGGNEQFF.

The V gene is TRBV19, the J gene TRBJ1-2, with TRBD1 as a possible D gene (5 bases). CDR3 length: 12 residues. The V and J ends lost 0 bases and 13 bases respectively, with 12 bases between them. CDR1 is LNHDA and CDR2 is SQIVND in the germline V gene (reference sequence). CDR3 DNA: TGTGCCAGTAGTATAGATCTGGCAGGGCCCACCTTC. Translating gives CASSIDLAGPTF.

CDR3 in DNA: TGTGCCAGCAGCGTTATCCCCTACAATGAGCAGTTCTTC. As protein: CASSVIPYNEQFF. J is TRBJ2-1 and V is TRBV9; unclear D gene. CDR1 and CDR2 from the germline V gene are SGDLS and YYNGEE. Trimming removed 2 bases at V and 2 bases at J, with 5 bases between. This CDR3 has 13 amino acids.

A single count supports this clone. The chain couples TRBV2 to TRBJ1-5, with D perhaps TRBD1 (6 bases). The CDR3 loop spans 17 amino acids. V shed 3 bases and J shed 0 bases, with 15 bases lying between them. Germline V gene sequence: CDR1 SNHLY, CDR2 FYNNEI. This chain's CDR3 is CASSDGGPLGSNQPQHF. The DNA of the CDR3 is TGTGCCAGCAGTGACGGGGGCCCTTTGGGTAGCAATCAGCCCCAGCATTTT. Full variable domain (remainder filled in from reference TRBV2 and TRBJ1-5): EPEVTQTPSHQVTQMGQEVILRCVPISNHLYFYWYRQILGQKVEFLVSFYNNEISEKSEIFDDQFSVERPDGSNFTLKIRSTKLEDSAMYFCASSDGGPLGSNQPQHFGDGTRLSIL.

V gene TRBV18 combines with J gene TRBJ2-3, with a possible D match to TRBD2 (5 bases). Germline-derived CDR1 and CDR2 are KGHSH and LQKENI. CDR3 length: 17 amino acids. Deletions cut 0 bases from V and 4 bases from J, with 17 bases between. For the CDR3, the DNA is TGTGCCAGCTCACCACCGTTCGGGGAGCCGGGCCCAGATACGCAGTATTTT. As protein: CASSPPFGEPGPDTQYF.

V gene TRBV20-1 combines with J gene TRBJ2-2; the D is unclear. The CDR3 spans 11 residues. V was clipped by 4 bases and J by 3 bases, with 3 bases between them. The germline V gene has CDR1 DFQATT and CDR2 SNEGSKA (reference sequence). The CDR3 nucleotides read TGCAGTGCTATTCACACCGGGGAGCTGTTTTTT. Its protein product is CSAIHTGELFF.

The rearrangement links TRBV5-6 to TRBJ1-2, with D hard to call. Germline CDR1 reads SGHDT; CDR2 reads YYEEEE. V was pared by 0 bases and J by 1 base, with 4 bases between. This CDR3 is 13 amino acids long. This chain's CDR3 is CASSLDYNYGYTF. In DNA form, the CDR3 reads TGTGCCAGCAGCTTGGACTATAACTATGGCTACACCTTC.

The chain combines TRBV6-5 with TRBJ1-1; D is undetermined. The CDR3 spans 14 residues. V was clipped by 6 bases and J by 4 bases, with 15 bases between them. Germline CDR1 reads MNHEY; CDR2 reads SVGAGI. This chain's CDR3 is CASSPPWEGTEAFF. The DNA for the CDR3 is TGTGCCAGCAGCCCACCCTGGGAGGGCACTGAAGCTTTCTTT.

This clone was seen once. The chain carries TRBV29-1 and TRBJ1-2; TRBD1 matches 9 bases. Germline CDR1 reads SQVTM; CDR2 reads ANQGSEA. J gave up 3 bases and V 5 bases, and 13 bases lay outside the gene matches. This CDR3 comprises 16 residues. The CDR3 here is CSVNRDREFPDYGYTF. The CDR3 DNA reads TGCAGCGTTAACCGGGACAGGGAATTCCCTGACTATGGCTACACCTTC.

The rearrangement links TRBV2 to TRBJ1-1, with D perhaps TRBD1 (5 bases). Germline V gives CDR1 SNHLY, CDR2 FYNNEI. Trimming took off 11 bases at V and 10 bases at J, with 8 bases between the two ends. The CDR3 consists of 8 residues. The CDR3 region is CAGQGAFF. For the CDR3, the DNA is TGTGCCGGTCAGGGAGCTTTCTTT.

V usage is TRBV2 and J usage is TRBJ1-5; TRBD1 might be the D (5 bases). V gave up 0 bases and J gave up 5 bases, with 11 bases separating them. Germline V lookup: CDR1 SNHLY, CDR2 FYNNEI. The CDR3 sequence is 15 residues long. The CDR3 DNA reads TGTGCCAGCAGTGAAGCGCGGGGGGAATATCAGCCCCAGCATTTT. Protein sequence: CASSEARGEYQPQHF.

The chain has TRBV4-1 and TRBJ2-1; D not certain. The CDR3 length is 15 residues. The germline V and J ends were trimmed by 3 bases and 2 bases, with 11 bases remaining between them. Germline CDR1 is MGHRA and CDR2 is YSYEKL. The CDR3: CASSHLREAYNEQFF. CDR3 DNA: TGCGCCAGCAGCCATCTCCGAGAAGCCTACAATGAGCAGTTCTTC.

The chain combines TRBV4-2 with TRBJ2-2; D remains unclear. Germline CDR1 LGHNA, CDR2 YNFKEQ. The V gene lost 6 bases and the J gene lost 4 bases, with 9 bases spanning the gap. This CDR3 is 13 amino acids long. CDR3 residues: CASSPAGTGELFF. In nucleotides, the CDR3 is TGTGCCAGCAGTCCCGCCGGCACCGGGGAGCTGTTTTTT.

The chain couples TRBV5-1 to TRBJ2-7; TRBD1 matches at 7 bases. Looked up from germline, CDR1 is SGHRS and CDR2 is YFSETQ. The CDR3 runs to 13 residues. After removal of 5 bases from V and 7 bases from J, the junction contained 9 bases not matched to a gene. CDR3 DNA: TGCGCCAGCAGACCGAACAGGGGCGATGAGCAGTACTTC. Residues: CASRPNRGDEQYF. Filled out from reference TRBV5-1 and TRBJ2-7, the complete variable domain reads KAGVTQTPRYLIKTRGQQVTLSCSPISGHRSVSWYQQTPGQGLQFLFEYFSETQRNKGNFPGRFSGRQFSNSRSEMNVSTLELGDSALYLCASRPNRGDEQYFGPGTRLTVT.